This T cell receptor (beta chain) is from a study of T cells in women clearing cervical HPV infection. Study conclusions and caveats: Combining TCR richness with V gene abundances gave approximately 0.84 AUC.

The CDR3 totals 16 residues. After removal of 3 bases from V and 3 bases from J, the junction contained 11 bases not matched to a gene. Profiling relied on immunoSEQ multiplex PCR, and the TCRdb table lists in-frame clones only, not all of them. This sample's table reports tens of thousands of clones. About this clone: Its antigen is not known. The read halts 3 residues ahead of the CDR3 end, with the missing end drawn from the germline J gene.

The V gene is TRBV12-3 or TRBV12-4, the J gene TRBJ2-7, with 7 bases identical to TRBD2. The specimen sequenced was blood buffy coat. This clonotype was sampled from a woman aged 18-70 years with a cervical HPV16 infection that either progressed to CIN3+ or cleared (not recorded which). CDR3: CASSFALSGKRYEQYF. CDR3 bases read: TGTGCCAGCAGTTTCGCCCTGAGCGGGAAGCGCTACGAG.